The 21 T cell receptor beta chains listed next were all sequenced from one sample in a study of T-cell memory formation after mild COVID-19. TCRdb re-called the 5' RACE reads with MiXCR, one entry per CDR3 protein. The table lists hundreds of thousands of distinct CDR3 sequences, roughly a sixth of them singletons. The sequencing sample was made of PBMCs or a T cell subset sorted from them (not recorded which). These receptors all stem from an adult woman who had mild COVID-19 (a few samples of this study predate the infection). Cell type and time point are not known.

The chain links TRBV27 to TRBJ2-1, with 7 bases matching TRBD2. Losses at the gene ends were 0 bases for V and 9 bases for J; bases not matched to a gene: 8. This CDR3 contains 15 residues. Per germline, CDR1 MNHEY and CDR2 SMNVEV (reference sequence). CDR3: CASSLSSAGSTEQFF. The CDR3 region has the DNA TGTGCCAGCAGTTTATCTTCAGCGGGATCGACTGAGCAGTTCTTC.

The V gene is TRBV16, the J gene TRBJ2-5; 7 bases match TRBD1. The junction had 12 bases not matched to a gene; V was cut back by 4 bases and J by 10 bases. Germline CDR1 reads KGHSY; CDR2 reads FQNENV. CDR3 length: 14 amino acids. For the CDR3, the DNA is TGTGCCAGCAGCCCCAACTCGACAGGGCGTGACCAGTACTTC. This encodes CASSPNSTGRDQYF.

A few counts support this clonotype. The chain joins TRBV6-5 to TRBJ2-1, with 13 bases that match TRBD2. The CDR3 sequence is 15 residues long. Germline lookup yields CDR1 MNHEY and CDR2 SVGAGI. V shed 2 bases and J 7 bases; nucleotides not matched to a gene: 2. The CDR3 is CASSYGLAGVNEQFF. CDR3 in DNA: TGTGCCAGCAGTTACGGACTAGCGGGAGTTAATGAGCAGTTCTTC.

This clonotype appeared a single time. A junction boundary mismatches the germline segment, possibly from a read error. The J gene is TRBJ2-3, the V gene TRBV12-3 or TRBV12-4, with TRBD1 matching 8 bases. The CDR3 loop spans 15 amino acids. The CDR3 here is CASARSDRDTDTKYF. CDR3 DNA: TGTGCCAGCGCGAGATCGGACAGGGACACAGATACGAAGTATTTT.

This clonotype was observed a handful of times. The genes are TRBV7-9 and TRBJ1-2; a possible D gene is TRBD1 (6 bases). Trimming took off 5 bases at V and 8 bases at J, with 18 bases between the two ends. The germline V gene encodes CDR1 SEHNR and CDR2 FQNEAQ (reference sequence). This CDR3 is built from 14 residues. The DNA for the CDR3 is TGTGCCAGCAGCCCGACAGGCGGATTTGGAGGCTACACCTTC. Protein product: CASSPTGGFGGYTF.

This clonotype was counted ten times or more. The genes are TRBV5-6 and TRBJ2-1; D perhaps matches TRBD1 (6 bases). From germline, CDR1 is SGHDT and CDR2 YYEEEE. This CDR3 has 14 residues. The germline V and J ends were trimmed by 6 bases and 4 bases, with 14 bases remaining between them. The CDR3 DNA follows: TGTGCCAGCACCCCGAGGACAGATTACAATGAGCAGTTCTTC. Amino acids: CASTPRTDYNEQFF.

This chain joins TRBV12-3 or TRBV12-4 and TRBJ1-1; possibly TRBD1 for D (5 bases). Between the trimmed V and J ends, which lost 6 bases and 5 bases, there was a span of 16 bases. CDR3 length: 14 residues. CDR3 sequence reads: CASRNDWGGTEAFF. Written as DNA, the CDR3 is TGTGCCAGCAGAAATGATTGGGGCGGGACTGAAGCTTTCTTT.

The table lists this clonotype with a few counts. V usage is TRBV24-1 and J usage is TRBJ1-5; D not resolved. CDR1 KGHDR and CDR2 SFDVKD come from the germline V gene. The CDR3 covers 15 residues. V was cut by 5 bases and J by 3 bases, with 13 bases left in between. This chain's CDR3 is CATSGDREDNQPQHF. The CDR3 DNA reads as TGTGCCACCAGTGGCGACCGGGAAGACAATCAGCCCCAGCATTTT.

The chain joins TRBV5-5 to TRBJ1-1; no clear D gene. Trimming stripped 0 bases from V and 4 bases from J, with 16 bases between. The CDR3 length is 16 residues. CDR1 is SGHKS and CDR2 is YYEKEE in the germline V gene (reference sequence). CDR3 sequence: CASSLAGELVGTEAFF. The CDR3 nucleotides are TGTGCCAGCAGCTTGGCCGGGGAGCTGGTGGGCACTGAAGCTTTCTTT.

The chain employs TRBV3-1 and TRBJ2-3; D gene unclear. The CDR3 is 13 residues long. CDR1 is LGHDT, CDR2 YNNKEL, per germline (reference sequence). With 4 bases removed from V and 6 bases from J, the gap between germline ends came to 11 bases. Here the CDR3 reads CASSRSLLDTQYF. The CDR3 DNA sequence: TGTGCCAGCAGCCGCTCACTTCTGGATACGCAGTATTTT.

This chain joins TRBV7-7 and TRBJ2-1; D is undetermined. This CDR3 is built from 14 residues. V was shortened by 6 bases and J by 2 bases, with 11 bases between the two germline ends. Germline loops: CDR1 SSHAT, CDR2 FNYEAQ (reference sequence). In DNA, the CDR3 is TGTGCCAGCAGGCTGAGGATTCCCTACAATGAGCAGTTCTTC. Amino acids: CASRLRIPYNEQFF.

V is TRBV7-3 and J is TRBJ2-2; D ambiguous. The V end was cut by 2 bases, the J end by 6 bases, with 16 bases between. The germline CDR1 and CDR2 sequences are SGHTA and FQGTGA. The CDR3 covers 16 residues. DNA for the CDR3: TGTGCCAGCAGCTTAGATACGTCCATGTTGGCCGGGGAGCTGTTTTTT. Its protein product is CASSLDTSMLAGELFF.

The table lists this clonotype with a few counts. The chain has TRBV7-6 and TRBJ2-7; TRBD1 agrees at 7 bases. CDR1 is SGHVS, CDR2 FNYEAQ, per germline. There are 15 residues in the CDR3. V lost 5 bases, J lost 1 base, and 8 bases stayed unmatched. CDR3 sequence reads: CASSAGQENSYEQYF. The CDR3 DNA reads as TGTGCCAGCAGCGCTGGACAGGAGAATTCCTACGAGCAGTACTTC.

This clonotype was observed many times. The genes are TRBV2 and TRBJ1-1; D remains unclear. The CDR3 extends over 15 amino acids. Trimming took off 2 bases at V and 1 base at J, with 11 bases between the two ends. Germline lookup yields CDR1 SNHLY and CDR2 FYNNEI. CDR3 region: CASSERLVRNTEAFF. In DNA form, the CDR3 reads TGTGCCAGCAGTGAAAGGTTGGTGAGGAACACTGAAGCTTTCTTT.

This clonotype was seen a single time. V usage is TRBV14 and J usage is TRBJ1-1, with 8 bases identical to TRBD1. The J segment lost 4 bases and the V segment lost 5 bases, leaving 9 bases of the junction unmatched. CDR1 and CDR2 from the germline V gene are SGHDN and FVKESK. The CDR3 has 15 residues. CDR3 in amino acids: CASSSLQGVGTEAFF. CDR3 coding DNA: TGTGCCAGCAGCTCCTTACAGGGGGTTGGCACTGAAGCTTTCTTT.

The J gene is TRBJ2-4, the V gene TRBV5-4; D gene uncertain. From germline, CDR1 is SGHNT and CDR2 YYREEE (reference sequence). Trimming shortened V by 0 bases and J by 7 bases, and 11 bases separated the two germline ends. This CDR3 region has 14 residues. The DNA of the CDR3 is TGTGCCAGCAGCTTGGACTTAATGGTGAACATTCAGTACTTC. Encoded protein: CASSLDLMVNIQYF.

This clonotype appeared many times. The V gene is TRBV27, the J gene TRBJ2-1; D is unresolved. With 5 bases removed from V and 4 bases from J, the gap between germline ends came to 15 bases. The CDR3 spans 15 residues. Germline V lookup: CDR1 MNHEY, CDR2 SMNVEV (reference sequence). Here the CDR3 reads CASSPPDPVYNEQFF. Written as DNA, the CDR3 is TGTGCCAGCAGTCCGCCGGACCCCGTATACAATGAGCAGTTCTTC.

The chain recombines TRBV5-4 with TRBJ2-1; tentative D call: TRBD1 (6 bases). V lost 6 bases and J lost 13, with 26 bases in between. Germline CDR1 SGHNT, CDR2 YYREEE (reference sequence). The CDR3 consists of 15 residues. CDR3 protein: CASTLQGIGIIRQFF. CDR3 DNA sequence: TGTGCCAGCACCCTACAGGGAATTGGAATAATTAGACAGTTCTTC.

The chain carries TRBV6-6 and TRBJ2-5; D is undetermined. Per germline, CDR1 MNHNY and CDR2 SVGAGI (reference sequence). The V gene lost 2 bases and the J gene lost 3 bases, with 16 bases spanning the gap. This CDR3 has 16 residues. This CDR3 reads CASSYGILETEETQYF. The CDR3 region has the DNA TGTGCCAGCAGTTACGGGATTCTAGAGACGGAAGAGACCCAGTACTTC.

The J gene is TRBJ2-3, the V gene TRBV12-3 or TRBV12-4, with 7 bases identical to TRBD2. The CDR3 extends over 14 amino acids. The trim removed 4 bases at V and 7 bases at J, leaving 8 bases unmatched. The CDR3 protein is CASSSDGTTNTQYF. Here the CDR3 DNA reads TGTGCCAGCAGTTCTGACGGGACTACCAATACGCAGTATTTT.

The rearrangement links TRBV30 to TRBJ2-7, with TRBD1 matching over 7 bases. In germline, CDR1 is GTSNPN, CDR2 SVGIG (reference sequence). Unmatched junction bases numbered 14, after V lost 5 bases and J lost 4 bases. The CDR3 has 15 residues. The CDR3 sequence is CAWEGKDRTIYEQYF. Written as DNA, the CDR3 is TGTGCCTGGGAGGGAAAGGACAGGACGATTTACGAGCAGTACTTC.